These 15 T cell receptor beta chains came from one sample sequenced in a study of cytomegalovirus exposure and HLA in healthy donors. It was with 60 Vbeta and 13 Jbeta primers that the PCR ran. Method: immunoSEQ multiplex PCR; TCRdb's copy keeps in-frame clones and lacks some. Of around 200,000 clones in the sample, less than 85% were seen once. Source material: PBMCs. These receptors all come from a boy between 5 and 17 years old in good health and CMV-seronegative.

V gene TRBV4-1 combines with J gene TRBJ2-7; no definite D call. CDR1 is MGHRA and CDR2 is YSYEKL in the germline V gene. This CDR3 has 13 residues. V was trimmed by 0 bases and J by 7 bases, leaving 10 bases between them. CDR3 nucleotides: TGCGCCAGCAGCCAAGATCCGTCGGAGGAGCAGTACTTC. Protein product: CASSQDPSEEQYF.

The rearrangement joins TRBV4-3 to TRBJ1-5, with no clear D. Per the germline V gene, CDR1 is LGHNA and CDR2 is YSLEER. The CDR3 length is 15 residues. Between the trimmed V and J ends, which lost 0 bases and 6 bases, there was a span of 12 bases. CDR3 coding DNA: TGCGCCAGCAGCCAAGAACGAAGTTGGAGTCAGCCCCAGCATTTT. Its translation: CASSQERSWSQPQHF.

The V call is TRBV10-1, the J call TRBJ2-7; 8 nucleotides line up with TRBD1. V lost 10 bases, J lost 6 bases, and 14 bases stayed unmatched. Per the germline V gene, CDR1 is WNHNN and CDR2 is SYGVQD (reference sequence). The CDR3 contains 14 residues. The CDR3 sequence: CATKVFRTGREQYF. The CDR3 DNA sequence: TGCGCCACCAAGGTCTTCCGGACAGGGCGCGAGCAGTACTTC.

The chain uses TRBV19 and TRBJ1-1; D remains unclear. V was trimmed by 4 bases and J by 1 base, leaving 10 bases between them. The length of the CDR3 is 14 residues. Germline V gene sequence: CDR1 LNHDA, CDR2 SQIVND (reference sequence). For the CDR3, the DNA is TGTGCCAGTAGTACAGAGGCAGGGAACACTGAAGCTTTCTTT. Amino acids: CASSTEAGNTEAFF.

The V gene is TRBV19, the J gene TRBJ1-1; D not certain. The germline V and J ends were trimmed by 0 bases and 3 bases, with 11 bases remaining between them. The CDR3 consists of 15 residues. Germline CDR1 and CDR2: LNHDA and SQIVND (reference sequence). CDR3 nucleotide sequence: TGTGCCAGTAGTATAGAATCGTACAGCTACACTGAAGCTTTCTTT. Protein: CASSIESYSYTEAFF.

The CDR3 is CASSLEMARNYGYTF. The DNA of the CDR3 is TGTGCCAGCAGCTTAGAAATGGCCCGAAACTATGGCTACACCTTC. The chain combines TRBV7-2 with TRBJ1-2; D not resolved. The CDR3 extends over 15 amino acids. The V gene's germline CDR1 is SGHTA and CDR2 FQGNSA. Trimming shortened V by 1 base and J by 2 bases, and 11 bases separated the two germline ends.

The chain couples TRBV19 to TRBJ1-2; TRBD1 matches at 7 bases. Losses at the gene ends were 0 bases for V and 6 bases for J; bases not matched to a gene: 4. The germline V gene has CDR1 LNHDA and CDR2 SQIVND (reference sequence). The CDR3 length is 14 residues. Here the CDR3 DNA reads TGTGCCAGTAGTATAGATAGGGGGCCCCATGGCTACACCTTC. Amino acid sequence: CASSIDRGPHGYTF.

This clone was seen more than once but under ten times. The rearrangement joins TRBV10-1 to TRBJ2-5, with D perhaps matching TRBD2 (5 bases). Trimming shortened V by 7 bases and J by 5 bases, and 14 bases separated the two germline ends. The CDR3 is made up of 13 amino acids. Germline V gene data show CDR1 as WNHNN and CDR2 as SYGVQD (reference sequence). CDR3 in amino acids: CASKERAVETQYF. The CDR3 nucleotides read TGCGCCAGCAAAGAGAGGGCGGTGGAGACCCAGTACTTC.

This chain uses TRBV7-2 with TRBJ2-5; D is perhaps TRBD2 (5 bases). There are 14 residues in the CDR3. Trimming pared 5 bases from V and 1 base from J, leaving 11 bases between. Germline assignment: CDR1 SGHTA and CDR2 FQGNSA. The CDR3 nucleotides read TGTGCCAGCAGCCTACGGACTGGCCAAGAGACCCAGTACTTC. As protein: CASSLRTGQETQYF.

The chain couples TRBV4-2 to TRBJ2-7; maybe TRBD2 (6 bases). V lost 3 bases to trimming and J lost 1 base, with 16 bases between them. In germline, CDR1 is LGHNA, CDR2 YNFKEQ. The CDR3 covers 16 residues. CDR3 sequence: CASSQYHNSGSYEQYF. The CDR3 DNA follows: TGTGCCAGCAGCCAGTACCACAATAGCGGTTCCTACGAGCAGTACTTC.

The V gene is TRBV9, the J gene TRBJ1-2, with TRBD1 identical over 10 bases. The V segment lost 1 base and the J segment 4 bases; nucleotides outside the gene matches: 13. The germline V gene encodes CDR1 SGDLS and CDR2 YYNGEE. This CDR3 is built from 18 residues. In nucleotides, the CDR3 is TGTGCCAGCAGCGTAAACGTTGAGACAGGGGGCCCACCCTATGGCTACACCTTC. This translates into CASSVNVETGGPPYGYTF.

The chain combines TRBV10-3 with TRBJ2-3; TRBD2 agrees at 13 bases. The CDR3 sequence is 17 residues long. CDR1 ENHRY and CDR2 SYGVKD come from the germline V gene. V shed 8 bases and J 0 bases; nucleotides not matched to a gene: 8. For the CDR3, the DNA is TGTGCCATCGGAGGGGGGACTAGCGGGGTCAGCACAGATACGCAGTATTTT. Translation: CAIGGGTSGVSTDTQYF.

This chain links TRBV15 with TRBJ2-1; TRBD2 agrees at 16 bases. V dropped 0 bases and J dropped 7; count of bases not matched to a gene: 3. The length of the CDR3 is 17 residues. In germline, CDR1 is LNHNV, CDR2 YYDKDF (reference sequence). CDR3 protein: CATSREGLAGGRNEQFF. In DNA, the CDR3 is TGTGCCACCAGCAGAGAGGGACTAGCGGGAGGGCGGAATGAGCAGTTCTTC. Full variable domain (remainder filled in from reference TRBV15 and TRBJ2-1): DAMVIQNPRYQVTQFGKPVTLSCSQTLNHNVMYWYQQKSSQAPKLLFHYYDKDFNNEADTPDNFQSRRPNTSFCFLDIRSPGLGDTAMYLCATSREGLAGGRNEQFFGPGTRLTVL.

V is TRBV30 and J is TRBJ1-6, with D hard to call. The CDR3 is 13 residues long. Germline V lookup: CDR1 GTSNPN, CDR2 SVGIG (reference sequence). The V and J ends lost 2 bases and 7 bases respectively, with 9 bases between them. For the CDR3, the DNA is TGTGCCTGGAGTTTACAGAGAAATTCACCCCTCCACTTT. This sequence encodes CAWSLQRNSPLHF.

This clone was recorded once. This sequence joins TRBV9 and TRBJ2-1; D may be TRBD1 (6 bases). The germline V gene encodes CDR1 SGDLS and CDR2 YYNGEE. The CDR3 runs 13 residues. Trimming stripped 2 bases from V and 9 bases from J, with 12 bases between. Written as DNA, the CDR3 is TGTGCCAGCAGCGTCGGCAGAGGGGGTGAGCAGTTCTTC. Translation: CASSVGRGGEQFF.